These 20 T cell receptor beta chains came from one sample sequenced in a study of graft-versus-host responses after intestinal transplantation. Here immunoSEQ multiplex PCR was the method, and the copy in TCRdb shows in-frame clones only, minus some. The table records over 60,000 clones, roughly 90% of them present only once. Sequencing used bone marrow, obtained roughly 110 weeks after intestinal transplantation. The receptor set was obtained from a human patient who received an intestinal transplant, so some T cells may come from the graft donor.

This rearrangement joins TRBV25-1 to TRBJ2-5; D may be TRBD1 (6 bases). V lost 0 bases and J 4 bases, leaving 12 bases between the germline ends. This CDR3 has 15 residues. Germline loops: CDR1 MGHDK, CDR2 SYGVNS. CDR3 loop: CASSEYVGAGETQYF. CDR3 sequence (DNA): TGTGCCAGCAGTGAATACGTGGGGGCTGGAGAGACCCAGTACTTC.

The V call is TRBV6-5, the J call TRBJ2-1, with a tentative D call TRBD1 (5 bases). The CDR3 sequence is 15 residues long. The germline gives CDR1 MNHEY, CDR2 SVGAGI. Trimming removed 6 bases at V and 0 bases at J, with 12 bases between. The CDR3 here is CASRVGDSSYNEQFF. Here the CDR3 DNA reads TGTGCCAGCAGAGTAGGGGATAGCTCCTACAATGAGCAGTTCTTC.

The DNA of the CDR3 is TGTGCCAGCAGCCCCGGCCATCAGCCCCAGCATTTT. This sequence encodes CASSPGHQPQHF. V and J are TRBV6-1 and TRBJ1-5, with D uncertain. Germline V lookup: CDR1 MNHNS, CDR2 SASEGT. Between the trimmed V and J ends, which lost 6 bases and 5 bases, there was a span of 8 bases. The CDR3 totals 12 residues.

The chain joins TRBV6-5 to TRBJ2-5; D ambiguous. The germline gives CDR1 MNHEY, CDR2 SVGAGI. V shed 4 bases and J shed 5 bases, with 14 bases lying between them. This CDR3 comprises 14 residues. CDR3 in DNA: TGTGCCAGCAGTTCCGAGACCCGATGGGAGACCCAGTACTTC. Translated, it gives CASSSETRWETQYF.

The chain carries TRBV19 and TRBJ1-1; 7 bases fit TRBD1. The CDR3 is made up of 18 amino acids. V dropped 2 bases and J dropped 1; count of bases not matched to a gene: 13. Germline V gene sequence: CDR1 LNHDA, CDR2 SQIVND (reference sequence). The CDR3 coding sequence is TGTGCCAGTAGTATATCCCAAATACTGACAGGGCGGAACACTGAAGCTTTCTTT. Amino acids: CASSISQILTGRNTEAFF. Looking up the rest from reference TRBV19 and TRBJ1-1 gives the full variable domain: DGGITQSPKYLFRKEGQNVTLSCEQNLNHDAMYWYRQDPGQGLRLIYYSQIVNDFQKGDIAEGYSVSREKKESFPLTVTSAQKNPTAFYLCASSISQILTGRNTEAFFGQGTRLTVV.

The V and J genes are TRBV2 and TRBJ2-2, with TRBD1 matching 8 bases. Per germline, CDR1 SNHLY and CDR2 FYNNEI. This CDR3 is 15 amino acids long. Germline trimming cut 6 bases from V and 5 bases from J; bases unmatched to any gene: 8. In nucleotides, the CDR3 is TGTGCCAGCAGCCAGGGACAGGTTGGAACCGGGGAGCTGTTTTTT. It codes for CASSQGQVGTGELFF.

The V gene is TRBV5-1, the J gene TRBJ1-3; 7 bases agree with TRBD1. From germline, CDR1 is SGHRS and CDR2 YFSETQ. J gave up 7 bases and V 0 bases, and 10 bases lay outside the gene matches. This CDR3 spans 16 amino acids. The CDR3 DNA sequence: TGCGCCAGCAGCTTGGCCACGGCACAGGGGAGGAACACCATATATTTT. This translates into CASSLATAQGRNTIYF.

The J gene is TRBJ2-7, the V gene TRBV27; 10 positions match TRBD2. Germline V gene sequence: CDR1 MNHEY, CDR2 SMNVEV (reference sequence). The trim removed 5 bases at V and 9 bases at J, leaving 19 bases unmatched. The CDR3 contains 17 residues. This chain's CDR3 is CASSRGEGLAGVFGQYF. Here the CDR3 DNA reads TGTGCCAGCAGTCGCGGAGAGGGGCTAGCGGGAGTGTTCGGGCAGTACTTC.

The rearrangement uses TRBV6-6 and TRBJ1-3; TRBD1 matches at 8 bases. Trimming at V came to 6 bases and at J to 2 bases, leaving 6 bases not matched to a gene. The CDR3 covers 15 residues. Germline V gene lookup returns CDR1 MNHNY and CDR2 SVGAGI (reference sequence). In DNA form, the CDR3 reads TGTGCCAGCAGACCCGGGACAGGTGCTGGAAACACCATATATTTT. This codes for CASRPGTGAGNTIYF.

CDR3: CASSYGGGAEQYF. The CDR3 DNA sequence: TGTGCCAGCAGTTACGGAGGGGGAGCCGAGCAGTACTTC. The J gene is TRBJ2-7, the V gene TRBV6-5; D might be TRBD1 or TRBD2, each matching 6 bases. This CDR3 has 13 residues. Germline V CDR1 and CDR2: MNHEY, SVGAGI. Trimming stripped 2 bases from V and 6 bases from J, with 11 bases between.

A word on this clone: This sample includes further DNA sequences coding for the same CDR3. The J gene is TRBJ2-2, the V gene TRBV5-6; D is perhaps TRBD2 (6 bases). From germline, CDR1 is SGHDT and CDR2 YYEEEE. With 3 bases removed from V and 3 bases from J, the gap between germline ends came to 21 bases. This CDR3 has 18 residues. In nucleotides, the CDR3 is TGTGCCAGCAGCTCCCCTCTCTCGGGACTCGTATACACCGGGGAGCTGTTTTTT. Residues: CASSSPLSGLVYTGELFF. Full variable domain (remainder filled in from reference TRBV5-6 and TRBJ2-2): DAGVTQSPTHLIKTRGQQVTLRCSPKSGHDTVSWYQQALGQGPQFIFQYYEEEERQRGNFPDRFSGHQFPNYSSELNVNALLLGDSALYLCASSSPLSGLVYTGELFFGEGSRLTVL.

The chain uses TRBV15 and TRBJ2-7; a possible D gene is TRBD2 (6 bases). Germline loops: CDR1 LNHNV, CDR2 YYDKDF (reference sequence). The CDR3 runs 14 residues. Trimming removed 5 bases at V and 2 bases at J, with 13 bases between. CDR3 nucleotides: TGTGCCACCAGCGACCGGGACTTAGCCTACGAGCAGTACTTC. Protein sequence: CATSDRDLAYEQYF.

This clone showed up just a few times. The chain combines TRBV7-9 with TRBJ1-4; D is unresolved. The CDR3 spans 14 residues. In germline, CDR1 is SEHNR, CDR2 FQNEAQ (reference sequence). Trimming stripped 6 bases from V and 4 bases from J, with 12 bases between. CDR3 protein: CASSLGHVNEKLFF. CDR3 in DNA: TGTGCCAGCAGTCTAGGGCACGTTAATGAAAAACTGTTTTTT.

This sequence joins TRBV30 and TRBJ2-2; perhaps TRBD1 as D (6 bases). The germline V and J ends were trimmed by 3 bases and 5 bases, with 16 bases remaining between them. The CDR3 sequence is 15 residues long. The germline V gene has CDR1 GTSNPN and CDR2 SVGIG (reference sequence). For the CDR3, the DNA is TGTGCCTGGAGAATGACCCGGGACAATACCGGGGAGCTGTTTTTT. This gives the protein CAWRMTRDNTGELFF.

The chain couples TRBV21-1 to TRBJ1-4; the table assigns TRBD1, which was not confirmed against the DNA. TRBV21-1 is described as a pseudogene. The CDR3 spans 15 residues. The DNA of the CDR3 is TGTGCCAGCAACGATTCAGATTTAACTAATGAAAAACTGTTTTTT. Protein sequence: CASNDSDLTNEKLFF.

J is TRBJ2-7 and V is TRBV10-3; tentatively, D is TRBD1 (6 bases). The CDR3 has 13 residues. Germline CDR1 reads ENHRY; CDR2 reads SYGVKD. The V end lost 6 bases, the J end lost 2 bases, and 11 bases lay between the germline ends. This CDR3 is CAIRGAPTYEQYF. CDR3 nucleotide sequence: TGTGCCATCAGGGGGGCTCCCACCTACGAGCAGTACTTC.

The chain employs TRBV5-1 and TRBJ1-4, with D possibly matching TRBD1 (5 bases). The CDR3 is made up of 14 amino acids. From germline, CDR1 is SGHRS and CDR2 YFSETQ. Trimming pared 2 bases from V and 5 bases from J, leaving 10 bases between. The CDR3 protein is CASSFSGQNEKLFF. For the CDR3, the DNA is TGCGCCAGCAGCTTTTCCGGACAAAATGAAAAACTGTTTTTT.

This chain joins TRBV29-1 and TRBJ2-7; 12 bases are a match to TRBD1. This CDR3 comprises 15 residues. The J segment lost 5 bases and the V segment lost 7 bases, leaving 12 bases of the junction unmatched. Germline CDR1 SQVTM, CDR2 ANQGSEA. The CDR3 loop reads CSALPGTGGADEQYF. CDR3 DNA: TGCAGCGCCCTCCCCGGGACAGGGGGCGCGGACGAGCAGTACTTC.

V usage is TRBV6-1 and J usage is TRBJ2-3; 8 bases match TRBD1. The germline V gene encodes CDR1 MNHNS and CDR2 SASEGT. V lost 4 bases to trimming and J lost 5 bases; unmatched junction nucleotides: 5. CDR3 size: 14 residues. In DNA form, the CDR3 reads TGTGCCAGCAGTGCCGGGACAGGAGAAGATACGCAGTATTTT. This translates into CASSAGTGEDTQYF.

The chain couples TRBV6-4 to TRBJ2-3; 8 nucleotides line up with TRBD1. The CDR3 is made up of 14 amino acids. V lost 4 bases to trimming and J lost 2 bases; unmatched junction nucleotides: 2. Germline V gene data show CDR1 as MRHNA and CDR2 as SNTAGT. The CDR3 spells CASSATGVTDTQYF. CDR3 DNA: TGTGCCAGCAGTGCGACAGGGGTCACAGATACGCAGTATTTT.